Shown below are 26 T cell receptor beta chains from a single sample sequenced in a study of T cells in Graves' hyperthyroidism and ophthalmopathy. Amplified TCR beta CDR3 regions derived from RNA transcripts. Primed by the HTBI set, a first-round RT-PCR was run on the TCR CDR3. MiXCR, applied by TCRdb to the multiplex PCR reads, yields one record per CDR3 protein. The repertoire includes roughly 840,000 distinct CDR3 sequences, 38% of them detected once, and 7.5% to 9.5% sits in the top ten. The sequenced material came from blood. The receptor source for this set is a man younger than 30 with Graves' hyperthyroidism.

This clonotype came up a few times. This clone may be a read error of a much larger clone one base away. This rearrangement joins TRBV9 to TRBJ1-5, with 10 bases identical to TRBD1. The V and J ends lost 6 bases and 0 bases, in that order; junction bases with no gene match: 6. Germline V gene data show CDR1 as SGDLS and CDR2 as YYNGEE. CDR3 size: 16 residues. The CDR3 loop is CASNPGTGDSNQPQHF. As DNA, the CDR3 is TGTGCCAGCAACCCCGGGACAGGGGATAGCAATCAGCCCCAGCATTTT.

This clonotype was detected ten times or more. The chain has TRBV10-3 and TRBJ1-2, with 9 nucleotides matching TRBD1. The germline gives CDR1 ENHRY, CDR2 SYGVKD. The CDR3 is made up of 13 amino acids. V lost 2 bases and J lost 6; bases outside the gene matches: 1. The CDR3 sequence: CAISERDRDGYTF. The CDR3 bases are TGTGCCATCAGTGAGCGGGACAGGGATGGCTACACCTTC.

In this sample, this clonotype turned up many times. The J gene is TRBJ2-2, the V gene TRBV19; D remains unclear. Looked up from germline, CDR1 is LNHDA and CDR2 is SQIVND (reference sequence). The CDR3 has 12 amino acids. V lost 6 bases, J lost 6 bases, and 8 bases lay in between. DNA of the CDR3: TGTGCCAGTAGCGTCTTCTCCGGGGAGCTGTTTTTT. This sequence encodes CASSVFSGELFF.

The rearrangement joins TRBV6-6 to TRBJ1-1, with D perhaps matching TRBD1 (5 bases). V was trimmed by 5 bases and J by 8 bases, leaving 12 bases between them. The CDR3 extends over 12 amino acids. The germline V gene encodes CDR1 MNHNY and CDR2 SVGAGI (reference sequence). The CDR3 is CASSIPDSEAFF. CDR3 DNA sequence: TGTGCCAGCAGTATACCCGACAGCGAAGCTTTCTTT.

The V call is TRBV20-1, the J call TRBJ1-1; TRBD1 matches at 7 bases. V shed 3 bases, J shed 0 bases, and the junction held 7 bases outside the gene matches. Germline V gene sequence: CDR1 DFQATT, CDR2 SNEGSKA (reference sequence). The CDR3 loop spans 15 amino acids. The CDR3 protein is CSASLRQGMNTEAFF. CDR3 nucleotide sequence: TGCAGTGCTAGCTTGCGACAGGGCATGAACACTGAAGCTTTCTTT.

The table lists this clonotype with many counts. The chain combines TRBV29-1 with TRBJ1-4; no reliable D call. CDR3 length: 10 amino acids. Germline CDR1 and CDR2: SQVTM and ANQGSEA. V gave up 4 bases and J gave up 8 bases, with 5 bases separating them. This CDR3 reads CSVGGEKLFF. The CDR3 region has the DNA TGCAGCGTTGGAGGGGAAAAACTGTTTTTT.

This clonotype has a single count. At one boundary the junction diverges from the germline segment, which might be a read error. CDR3 residues: CASSLEGGGDF. DNA of the CDR3: TGTGCCAGCAGCTTAGAAGGGGGCGGTGACTTC. This rearrangement joins TRBV7-4 to TRBJ1-2; 7 bases fit TRBD1. Germline loops: CDR1 SGHVT, CDR2 SQSDAQ. The CDR3 is 11 amino acids.

This clonotype has more than one count but fewer than ten. V usage is TRBV5-1 and J usage is TRBJ1-5; possibly TRBD1 for D (6 bases). V was shortened by 0 bases and J by 5 bases, with 18 bases between the two germline ends. The CDR3 runs to 17 residues. The germline gives CDR1 SGHRS, CDR2 YFSETQ. Here the CDR3 reads CASSLAPARGTDQPQHF. CDR3 bases: TGCGCCAGCAGCTTGGCCCCTGCCAGGGGAACGGATCAGCCCCAGCATTTT.

The chain couples TRBV4-1 to TRBJ2-5; D call uncertain. Germline CDR1 and CDR2: MGHRA and YSYEKL. Trimming stripped 2 bases from V and 5 bases from J, with 9 bases between. This CDR3 region has 13 residues. CDR3 protein: CASSQRRVETQYF. The DNA for the CDR3 is TGCGCCAGCAGCCAACGGAGAGTGGAGACCCAGTACTTC.

Comments on this clonotype: Sequence at one end of the junction differs from germline and may be a read error. The chain carries TRBV7-8 and TRBJ1-6; no clear D. CDR1 is SGHVS and CDR2 is FQNEAQ in the germline V gene. CDR3 length: 15 amino acids. The CDR3 bases are TGTGTCAGCAGCTTCGACAAAGGAGGAGGTTCACCCCTCCACTTT. This sequence encodes CVSSFDKGGGSPLHF.

This clonotype has more than one count but fewer than ten. The rearrangement links TRBV7-3 to TRBJ2-2; 8 bases map to TRBD2. Germline loops: CDR1 SGHTA, CDR2 FQGTGA. With 7 bases clipped from V and 0 bases from J, the junction kept 7 bases outside the gene matches. This CDR3 has 16 amino acids. CDR3 coding DNA: TGTGCCAGCACCCCACGGGGGGGTGCGAACACCGGGGAGCTGTTTTTT. Translation gives CASTPRGGANTGELFF.

This clonotype was found many times. The chain uses TRBV6-6 and TRBJ1-2, with D perhaps TRBD1 (5 bases). The V end lost 4 bases, the J end lost 0 bases, and 9 bases lay between the germline ends. Germline V CDR1 and CDR2: MNHNY, SVGAGI (reference sequence). The CDR3 spans 14 residues. In nucleotides, the CDR3 is TGTGCCAGCAGTTCCCAAGGGGCTAACTATGGCTACACCTTC. This gives the protein CASSSQGANYGYTF.

This clonotype occurred many times. The rearrangement uses TRBV19 and TRBJ1-5, with a weak D call TRBD1 (6 bases). The CDR3 is 15 residues long. CDR1 and CDR2 from the germline V gene are LNHDA and SQIVND (reference sequence). The V gene lost 0 bases and the J gene lost 7 bases, with 13 bases spanning the gap. CDR3 in amino acids: CASSIERGAGQPQHF. The CDR3 region has the DNA TGTGCCAGTAGTATAGAACGGGGGGCAGGCCAGCCCCAGCATTTT.

This clonotype was observed a few times. J is TRBJ1-1 and V is TRBV7-9, with 10 bases that match TRBD1. This CDR3 spans 16 amino acids. CDR1 SEHNR and CDR2 FQNEAQ come from the germline V gene (reference sequence). Trimming took 4 bases from V and 5 from J; bases not matched to a gene: 10. The CDR3 here is CASSSNDRGQRTEAFF. CDR3 nucleotide sequence: TGTGCCAGCAGCTCCAACGACAGGGGGCAAAGGACTGAAGCTTTCTTT.

The gene calls are TRBV12-3 or TRBV12-4 and TRBJ1-6, with D tentatively TRBD1 (5 bases). The CDR3 has 13 residues. V was shortened by 6 bases and J by 11 bases, with 14 bases between the two germline ends. DNA of the CDR3: TGTGCCAGCAGCCCGGGACGCGCGACACCCCTCCACTTT. It translates to CASSPGRATPLHF.

The chain uses TRBV7-8 and TRBJ1-2; D gene uncertain. The CDR3 length is 13 residues. The germline V and J ends were trimmed by 1 base and 12 bases, with 15 bases remaining between them. Germline V gene data show CDR1 as SGHVS and CDR2 as FQNEAQ. CDR3 nucleotides: TGTGCCAGCAGCTTAGGGGGAAACTCTGGAAACACCTTC. Its protein is CASSLGGNSGNTF.

This clonotype was counted between two and nine times. This rearrangement joins TRBV6-6 to TRBJ1-2; possibly TRBD1 for D (5 bases). Per germline, CDR1 MNHNY and CDR2 SVGAGI (reference sequence). The CDR3 consists of 14 residues. Between the trimmed V and J ends, which lost 2 bases and 3 bases, there was a span of 10 bases. The CDR3 reads CASSYIGEDYGYTF. The CDR3 nucleotides are TGTGCCAGCAGTTACATAGGGGAAGACTATGGCTACACCTTC.

The genes are TRBV7-8 and TRBJ2-2; the D gene is possibly TRBD1 (6 bases). The ends were cut back, 0 bases at V and 4 bases at J, with 9 bases in the middle. The CDR3 covers 15 residues. CDR1 is SGHVS, CDR2 FQNEAQ, per germline. Written as DNA, the CDR3 is TGTGCCAGCAGCTTAGCGGGGGCCCCCACCGGGGAGCTGTTTTTT. This gives the protein CASSLAGAPTGELFF.

The chain combines TRBV4-1 with TRBJ2-7; 7 bases agree with TRBD2. This CDR3 region has 15 residues. Unmatched junction bases numbered 4, after V lost 0 bases and J lost 2 bases. Germline CDR1 reads MGHRA; CDR2 reads YSYEKL. The CDR3 reads CASSQEASGAYEQYF. The DNA of the CDR3 is TGCGCCAGCAGCCAAGAGGCTAGCGGAGCCTACGAGCAGTACTTC.

This clonotype was seen ten or more times. The V gene is TRBV10-3, the J gene TRBJ1-1; maybe TRBD1 (6 bases). Germline V gene data show CDR1 as ENHRY and CDR2 as SYGVKD. The CDR3 is made up of 12 amino acids. The ends were cut back, 3 bases at V and 6 bases at J, with 8 bases in the middle. The CDR3 bases are TGTGCCATCAGTGATGGGGGCTCTGAAGCTTTCTTT. Protein: CAISDGGSEAFF.

This clonotype has more than one count but fewer than ten. V and J are TRBV5-1 and TRBJ2-7; TRBD1 or TRBD2 may be the D gene (7 bases each). V was trimmed by 5 bases and J by 3 bases, leaving 15 bases between them. Germline V gene lookup returns CDR1 SGHRS and CDR2 YFSETQ. CDR3 size: 14 residues. The CDR3 DNA reads as TGCGCCAGCAGTTGGGCAGGGGGGGACTACGAGCAGTACTTC. It is translated as CASSWAGGDYEQYF. Full variable domain (outside the CDR3, taken from reference TRBV5-1 and TRBJ2-7): KAGVTQTPRYLIKTRGQQVTLSCSPISGHRSVSWYQQTPGQGLQFLFEYFSETQRNKGNFPGRFSGRQFSNSRSEMNVSTLELGDSALYLCASSWAGGDYEQYFGPGTRLTVT.

A note on this clonotype: The junction departs from the called germline gene at one end, perhaps through a read error. The V call is TRBV7-2, the J call TRBJ2-2, with 9 bases aligning to TRBD1. Germline V gene lookup returns CDR1 SGHTA and CDR2 FQGNSA. CDR3 length: 13 residues. The CDR3, as DNA: TGTGCCAGCAGCCGGGACAGGGTCGAGGAGCTGCTTTTT. Translating it yields CASSRDRVEELLF.

The chain couples TRBV5-1 to TRBJ2-2; the D gene is possibly TRBD2 (5 bases). This CDR3 spans 15 amino acids. Germline V gene data show CDR1 as SGHRS and CDR2 as YFSETQ. Trimming shortened V by 3 bases and J by 8 bases, and 17 bases separated the two germline ends. The CDR3 reads CASSSSPGSEGELFF. CDR3 bases: TGCGCCAGCAGCTCCTCCCCTGGGAGCGAAGGGGAGCTGTTTTTT.

V and J are TRBV2 and TRBJ1-2, with D perhaps matching TRBD1 (6 bases). CDR3 length: 12 amino acids. Deletions cut 8 bases from V and 4 bases from J, with 11 bases between. The germline gives CDR1 SNHLY, CDR2 FYNNEI. Here the CDR3 DNA reads TGTGCCAGCCGGGGGGACATCTATGGCTACACCTTC. This codes for CASRGDIYGYTF.

For the CDR3, the DNA is TGCAGCGTTGAAGAGGGTTCCGACAGTTATGGCTACACCTTC. It specifies CSVEEGSDSYGYTF. V is TRBV29-1 and J is TRBJ1-2, with TRBD1 as a possible D gene (5 bases). The CDR3 consists of 14 residues. Trimming took 0 bases from V and 5 from J, leaving 13 bases between them. The germline V gene has CDR1 SQVTM and CDR2 ANQGSEA.

This clonotype was seen once. The gene calls are TRBV25-1 and TRBJ2-7; D possibly corresponds to TRBD2 (6 bases). The CDR3 length is 18 residues. Germline assignment: CDR1 MGHDK and CDR2 SYGVNS. Trimming pared 5 bases from V and 3 bases from J, leaving 26 bases between. CDR3 in DNA: TGTGCCAGCAGTTTCTCCCGACTAGGAGCAGGGAGAGTCTACGAGCAGTACTTC. Its translation: CASSFSRLGAGRVYEQYF.